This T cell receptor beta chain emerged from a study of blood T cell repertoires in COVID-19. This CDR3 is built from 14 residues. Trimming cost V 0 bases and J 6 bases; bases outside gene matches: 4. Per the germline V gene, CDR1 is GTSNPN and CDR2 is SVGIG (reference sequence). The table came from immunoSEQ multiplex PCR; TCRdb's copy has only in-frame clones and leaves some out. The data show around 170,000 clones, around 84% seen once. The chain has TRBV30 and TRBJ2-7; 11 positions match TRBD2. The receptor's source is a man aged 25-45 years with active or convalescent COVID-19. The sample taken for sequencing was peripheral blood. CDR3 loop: CAWSVTSGSGEQYF. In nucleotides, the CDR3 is TGTGCCTGGAGTGTAACTAGCGGGAGCGGCGAGCAGTACTTC.